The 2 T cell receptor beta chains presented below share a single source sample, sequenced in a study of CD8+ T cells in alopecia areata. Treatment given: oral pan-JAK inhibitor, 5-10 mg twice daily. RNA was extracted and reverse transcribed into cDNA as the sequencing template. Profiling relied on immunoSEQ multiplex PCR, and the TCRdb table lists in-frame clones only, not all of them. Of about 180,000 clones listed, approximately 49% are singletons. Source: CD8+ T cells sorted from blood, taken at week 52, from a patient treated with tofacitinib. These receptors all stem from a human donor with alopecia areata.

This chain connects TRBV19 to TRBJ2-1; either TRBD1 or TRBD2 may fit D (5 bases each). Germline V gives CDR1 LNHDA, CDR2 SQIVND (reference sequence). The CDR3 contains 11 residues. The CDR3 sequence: CAFGGNNEQFF. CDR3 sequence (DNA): TGTGCGTTTGGGGGAAACAATGAGCAGTTCTTC.

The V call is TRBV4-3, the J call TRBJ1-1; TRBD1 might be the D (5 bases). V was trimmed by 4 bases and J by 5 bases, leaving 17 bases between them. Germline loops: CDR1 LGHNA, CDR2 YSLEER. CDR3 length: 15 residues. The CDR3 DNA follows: TGCGCCAGCAGCCTGGGGGGGATCACCAATACTGAAGCTTTCTTT. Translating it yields CASSLGGITNTEAFF.